The 23 T cell receptor beta chains in this list originate from one sample, sequenced in a study of siplizumab effects on memory and regulatory T cells (dated by TCRdb to the late 2010s). The library was obtained by the immunoSEQ multiplex PCR assay. The immuneACCESS repertoire file appears here via TCRdb, limited to in-frame rearrangements. These files lack a portion of the clones; in checked studies, under half of the deficit traces to unresolved V genes, and the cause of the others is not known. The sample profile shows about 120,000 clones; around 90% of them were found once. Jointly, the top ten make up 1.3% of the sample. Sequencing input: CD4+ T cells sorted from blood. All receptors come from a human donor in good health.

The table lists this clone with a few counts. The V gene is TRBV6-5, the J gene TRBJ2-7, with D perhaps matching TRBD1 (5 bases). This CDR3 contains 14 residues. Germline CDR1 MNHEY, CDR2 SVGAGI. V dropped 7 bases and J dropped 1 base, with 14 bases sitting between them. Here the CDR3 DNA reads TGTGCCAGCAATAACCGGCAGGGTTCCTACGAGCAGTACTTC. This translates into CASNNRQGSYEQYF.

This clone appeared a few times. The V and J genes are TRBV7-9 and TRBJ1-6; 7 nucleotides match TRBD1. Trimming at V came to 2 bases and at J to 10 bases, leaving 2 bases not matched to a gene. The CDR3 runs to 13 residues. Per the germline V gene, CDR1 is SEHNR and CDR2 is FQNEAQ (reference sequence). CDR3 nucleotide sequence: TGTGCCAGCAGCTTAACAGGGGACTCACCCCTCCACTTT. Amino acid sequence: CASSLTGDSPLHF.

This chain uses TRBV30 with TRBJ1-5; maybe TRBD1 (5 bases). Germline CDR1 GTSNPN, CDR2 SVGIG (reference sequence). V was pared by 0 bases and J by 0 bases, with 9 bases between. CDR3 length: 15 amino acids. In nucleotides, the CDR3 is TGTGCCTGGAGTGTGAATCAGGGTAGCAATCAGCCCCAGCATTTT. Its translation is CAWSVNQGSNQPQHF.

The chain recombines TRBV4-2 with TRBJ1-4; D unresolved. V was pared by 6 bases and J by 3 bases, with 11 bases between. The CDR3 contains 14 residues. CDR1 LGHNA and CDR2 YNFKEQ come from the germline V gene. The CDR3 spells CASRWLGSNEKLFF. Here the CDR3 DNA reads TGTGCCAGCAGGTGGCTGGGCTCTAATGAAAAACTGTTTTTT.

The J gene is TRBJ2-7, the V gene TRBV27; the D gene could be TRBD1 or TRBD2 (6 bases each). The CDR3 extends over 15 amino acids. Looked up from germline, CDR1 is MNHEY and CDR2 is SMNVEV (reference sequence). V dropped 3 bases and J dropped 5 bases, with 17 bases sitting between them. The CDR3 sequence: CASSFSKKGGHEQYF. The CDR3 DNA follows: TGTGCCAGCAGTTTCTCAAAAAAGGGGGGCCACGAGCAGTACTTC.

The CDR3 is CASSQGRVADLSYEQYF. The CDR3 DNA reads TGCGCCAGCAGCCAAGGGAGAGTTGCGGACCTGTCCTACGAGCAGTACTTC. V usage is TRBV4-1 and J usage is TRBJ2-7; no reliable D call. The CDR3 consists of 17 residues. Trimming took off 1 base at V and 1 base at J, with 17 bases between the two ends. CDR1 MGHRA and CDR2 YSYEKL come from the germline V gene.

The V and J genes are TRBV11-3 and TRBJ2-5; 12 positions agree with TRBD2. The J segment lost 2 bases and the V segment lost 4 bases, leaving 5 bases of the junction unmatched. CDR3 size: 16 residues. CDR1 is SGHNT and CDR2 is YENEEA in the germline V gene. CDR3 nucleotide sequence: TGTGCCAGCAGCTCCTCGACTAGCGGGGGTCAAGAGACCCAGTACTTC. Its protein is CASSSSTSGGQETQYF.

The genes are TRBV19 and TRBJ1-1, with D possibly matching TRBD1 (6 bases). Germline V gene data show CDR1 as LNHDA and CDR2 as SQIVND (reference sequence). V was shortened by 7 bases and J by 8 bases, with 20 bases between the two germline ends. The CDR3 contains 14 residues. Here the CDR3 DNA reads TGTGCCAGTAAACCCCCACAGGGTTGGGTAGAAGCTTTCTTT. It yields the protein CASKPPQGWVEAFF.

V usage is TRBV7-9 and J usage is TRBJ2-5; D remains unclear. The V gene lost 0 bases and the J gene lost 5 bases, with 19 bases spanning the gap. CDR1 is SEHNR and CDR2 is FQNEAQ in the germline V gene (reference sequence). The CDR3 loop spans 17 amino acids. CDR3 bases: TGTGCCAGCAGCTTAGCACGGTTCCCCCTTCCGGGTGAGACCCAGTACTTC. This gives the protein CASSLARFPLPGETQYF.

The genes are TRBV7-2 and TRBJ1-1; D perhaps matches TRBD1 (5 bases). Trimming removed 7 bases from V and 2 bases from J, with 14 bases in between. The CDR3 totals 14 residues. Germline V CDR1 and CDR2: SGHTA, FQGNSA. The CDR3, as DNA: TGTGCCAGCAAAACCCAGGGATACAACACTGAAGCTTTCTTT. Translation gives CASKTQGYNTEAFF. The full variable domain, in which reference TRBV7-2 and TRBJ1-1 provide the parts outside the CDR3, is GAGVSQSPSNKVTEKGKDVELRCDPISGHTALYWYRQSLGQGLEFLIYFQGNSAPDKSGLPSDRFSAERTGGSVSTLTIQRTQQEDSAVYLCASKTQGYNTEAFFGQGTRLTVV.

The V gene is TRBV25-1, the J gene TRBJ1-1; 9 bases match TRBD1. J gave up 10 bases and V 3 bases, and 6 bases lay outside the gene matches. Germline CDR1 reads MGHDK; CDR2 reads SYGVNS. The CDR3 totals 13 residues. CDR3 sequence: CASSEVGTGRAFF. The DNA for the CDR3 is TGTGCCAGCAGTGAGGTAGGGACAGGGAGAGCTTTCTTT.

The V and J genes are TRBV6-1 and TRBJ1-4, with 9 positions matching TRBD1. Germline trimming cut 5 bases from V and 8 bases from J; bases unmatched to any gene: 9. The CDR3 has 15 residues. CDR1 and CDR2 (germline): MNHNS, SASEGT. CDR3 protein: CASSNQQGAREKLFF. CDR3 in DNA: TGTGCCAGCAGTAACCAACAGGGGGCGCGGGAAAAACTGTTTTTT.

The CDR3 bases are TGTGCCAGCTCACCACAGGGTGGGACAGGGCTAAGGGATGAGCAGTTCTTC. Protein product: CASSPQGGTGLRDEQFF. V usage is TRBV18 and J usage is TRBJ2-1; 9 nucleotides line up with TRBD1. The length of the CDR3 is 17 residues. The junction had 12 bases not matched to a gene; V was cut back by 1 base and J by 8 bases. CDR1 KGHSH and CDR2 LQKENI come from the germline V gene.

J is TRBJ1-1 and V is TRBV2; 11 bases are shared with TRBD1. This CDR3 has 14 residues. V shed 6 bases and J 6 bases; nucleotides not matched to a gene: 6. Germline CDR1 and CDR2: SNHLY and FYNNEI. The CDR3, as DNA: TGTGCCAGCAGCGCAAAGGGACAGGGGGCTGAAGCTTTCTTT. It encodes CASSAKGQGAEAFF.

This sequence joins TRBV20-1 and TRBJ2-3; no definite D call. The CDR3 sequence is 11 residues long. Trimming cost V 4 bases and J 0 bases, with 2 bases left between them. Germline-derived CDR1 and CDR2 are DFQATT and SNEGSKA (reference sequence). In DNA form, the CDR3 reads TGCAGTGCTAAGAGCACAGATACGCAGTATTTT. Protein sequence: CSAKSTDTQYF.

CDR3 nucleotide sequence: TGTGCCAGTACACTCTCGTCCAGTCGTCAGCCCCAGCATTTT. Its protein product is CASTLSSSRQPQHF. J is TRBJ1-5 and V is TRBV19; D call uncertain. In germline, CDR1 is LNHDA, CDR2 SQIVND (reference sequence). The CDR3 contains 14 residues. The V and J ends lost 7 bases and 6 bases respectively, with 16 bases between them.

The genes are TRBV5-1 and TRBJ1-6; 8 bases line up with TRBD1. The CDR3 contains 15 residues. Looked up from germline, CDR1 is SGHRS and CDR2 is YFSETQ. The ends lost 4 bases at V and 6 bases at J; junction bases unmatched: 6. The CDR3 coding sequence is TGCGCCAGCAGCGCGGACAGGGTCGGTAATTCACCCCTCCACTTT. It translates to CASSADRVGNSPLHF.

The gene calls are TRBV7-9 and TRBJ2-2, with 8 bases lining up with TRBD2. The V gene end was trimmed by 3 bases and the J gene end by 7 bases; junction bases not matched to a gene: 16. CDR3 length: 18 amino acids. Germline CDR1 reads SEHNR; CDR2 reads FQNEAQ (reference sequence). The CDR3 loop is CASSFPIMSGGKFGELFF. The CDR3 DNA reads TGTGCCAGCAGCTTCCCCATCATGAGCGGGGGCAAATTCGGGGAGCTGTTTTTT. Drawing the rest from reference TRBV7-9 and TRBJ2-2, the complete variable domain is DTGVSQNPRHKITKRGQNVTFRCDPISEHNRLYWYRQTLGQGPEFLTYFQNEAQLEKSRLLSDRFSAERPKGSFSTLEIQRTEQGDSAMYLCASSFPIMSGGKFGELFFGEGSRLTVL.

The V and J genes are TRBV19 and TRBJ1-2; no definite D call. Germline lookup yields CDR1 LNHDA and CDR2 SQIVND (reference sequence). The V end lost 3 bases, the J end lost 8 bases, and 19 bases lay between the germline ends. There are 15 residues in the CDR3. DNA of the CDR3: TGTGCCAGTAGTATTGGCCCAACAGTCATACTCGGCTACACCTTC. This codes for CASSIGPTVILGYTF.

This sequence joins TRBV7-2 and TRBJ1-2; D ambiguous. In germline, CDR1 is SGHTA, CDR2 FQGNSA. The CDR3 covers 12 residues. V dropped 5 bases and J dropped 4 bases, with 8 bases sitting between them. Here the CDR3 reads CASSPVGYGYTF. The CDR3 DNA reads TGTGCCAGCAGCCCTGTGGGCTATGGCTACACCTTC.

The chain employs TRBV7-6 and TRBJ1-2, with D maybe TRBD1 (5 bases). Germline V gene sequence: CDR1 SGHVS, CDR2 FNYEAQ. The CDR3 has 16 residues. V lost 4 bases to trimming and J lost 6 bases, with 21 bases between them. CDR3 amino acids: CASSSDSGQVRDGYTF. In DNA form, the CDR3 reads TGTGCCAGCAGCTCAGATTCGGGGCAGGTGAGGGATGGCTACACCTTC.

J is TRBJ2-2 and V is TRBV7-8; no clear D gene. CDR1 and CDR2 (germline): SGHVS, FQNEAQ. V gave up 11 bases and J gave up 1 base, with 11 bases separating them. The CDR3 is made up of 13 amino acids. The CDR3 is CALTPQNTGELFF. The CDR3, as DNA: TGTGCCCTTACCCCGCAGAACACCGGGGAGCTGTTTTTT.

The V call is TRBV19, the J call TRBJ1-2; 9 bases are a match to TRBD1. Germline V CDR1 and CDR2: LNHDA, SQIVND (reference sequence). Trimming removed 10 bases from V and 2 bases from J; junction bases left unmatched: 5. This CDR3 is built from 13 residues. The CDR3 reads CANPGQGNYGYTF. CDR3 bases: TGTGCCAATCCGGGACAGGGAAACTATGGCTACACCTTC. Drawing the rest from reference TRBV19 and TRBJ1-2, the complete variable domain is DGGITQSPKYLFRKEGQNVTLSCEQNLNHDAMYWYRQDPGQGLRLIYYSQIVNDFQKGDIAEGYSVSREKKESFPLTVTSAQKNPTAFYLCANPGQGNYGYTFGSGTRLTVV.